The rows below give T cell receptor beta chains drawn from one sample of a study of early T cells in non-severe SARS-CoV-2 infection. TCRdb called the 5' RACE reads again in MiXCR, with one record for every CDR3 protein. The repertoire holds fewer than 35,000 distinct CDR3 sequences, with about 5% as singletons. Material for sequencing was whole blood. The receptor set was obtained from an adult who was a healthcare worker with PCR-confirmed SARS-CoV-2 infection or an uninfected control (not recorded which). CDR3s include the opening cysteine and the closing phenylalanine or tryptophan. D genes are given only for firm matches. Some rows have no size entry. The others give once, few or many, or a class for an expanded clone.

d_call	clone_size	v_call	j_call	cdr3_aa	cdr3_nt
NA	NA	TRBV19	TRBJ2-1	CATSNPQVIPYNEQFF	TGTGCCACTTCAAACCCGCAGGTTATTCCATACAATGAGCAGTTCTTC
NA	few	TRBV10-3	TRBJ1-4	CAISESIREKLFF	TGTGCCATCAGTGAGTCGATAAGGGAAAAACTGTTTTTT
TRBD1	many	TRBV3-1	TRBJ1-2	CASSLRQGLYGYTF	TGTGCCAGCAGCCTCAGACAGGGTCTGTATGGCTACACCTTC
NA	few	TRBV29-1	TRBJ2-7	CSGRVGAYEQYF	TGCAGCGGGAGGGTCGGAGCCTACGAGCAGTACTTC
TRBD2	NA	TRBV29-1	TRBJ2-1	CSVLAGGHYNEQFF	TGCAGCGTCTTAGCGGGGGGGCACTACAATGAGCAGTTCTTC
NA	many	TRBV10-3	TRBJ1-6	CAISELRLSSYNSPLHF	TGTGCCATCAGTGAGCTCCGGCTGAGCTCCTATAATTCACCCCTCCACTTT
NA	many	TRBV9	TRBJ1-5	CASSVGQNQPQHF	TGTGCCAGCAGCGTGGGGCAAAATCAGCCCCAGCATTTT
TRBD1	many	TRBV29-1	TRBJ2-5	CSVRDSPETQYF	TGCAGCGTTCGGGACAGTCCAGAGACCCAGTACTTC
TRBD2	NA	TRBV6-5	TRBJ2-4	CASSSVGRDIQYF	TGTGCCAGCAGTTCGGTGGGGAGGGACATTCAGTACTTC
NA	many	TRBV10-3	TRBJ1-2	CAISEPTSRPYGYTF	TGTGCCATCAGTGAGCCGACTTCCCGTCCCTATGGCTACACCTTC
TRBD2	many	TRBV11-2	TRBJ2-2	CASSFPSGGLSTGELFF	TGTGCCAGCAGCTTCCCTAGCGGGGGCCTAAGCACCGGGGAGCTGTTTTTT
NA	NA	TRBV19	TRBJ2-3	CASSSQTPDTQYF	TGTGCCAGTAGTTCCCAAACCCCAGATACGCAGTATTTT
NA	NA	TRBV5-4	TRBJ2-6	CASSLGPQGLGGANVLTF	TGTGCCAGCAGCTTGGGCCCACAGGGTCTAGGCGGGGCCAACGTCCTGACTTTC
NA	NA	TRBV12-3/TRBV12-4	TRBJ1-2	CASSLASAYYGYTF	TGTGCCAGCAGTTTAGCTTCAGCCTACTATGGCTACACCTTC
NA	many	TRBV7-2	TRBJ2-3	CASSPQGYRQYF	TGTGCCAGCAGCCCCCAGGGGTACAGGCAGTATTTT
TRBD1	many	TRBV7-9	TRBJ2-2	CASSPGTGRTGELFF	TGTGCCAGCAGCCCCGGGACAGGGAGAACCGGGGAGCTGTTTTTT
NA	many	TRBV2	TRBJ2-7	CASSPYEQYF	TGTGCCAGCAGCCCCTACGAGCAGTACTTC
NA	many	TRBV5-6	TRBJ1-1	CASSSGQHGRYMNTEAFF	TGTGCCAGCAGCTCCGGACAGCATGGTCGGTACATGAACACTGAAGCTTTCTTT
NA	NA	TRBV29-1	TRBJ2-2	CSVETGYTGELFF	TGCAGCGTTGAGACGGGGTACACCGGGGAGCTGTTTTTT
NA	many	TRBV7-8	TRBJ2-5	CASSLGGSKETQYF	TGTGCCAGCAGCTTAGGAGGGAGCAAAGAGACCCAGTACTTC
TRBD1	many	TRBV6-2/TRBV6-3	TRBJ1-2	CASRRTGTDGYTF	TGTGCCAGCAGAAGGACCGGGACAGATGGCTACACCTTC
NA	few	TRBV2	TRBJ1-3	CASSALDTSGNTIYF	TGTGCCAGCAGTGCTTTGGACACCTCTGGAAACACCATATATTTT
NA	NA	TRBV11-3	TRBJ2-4	CASSSGEKNIQYF	TGTGCCAGCAGCTCCGGGGAAAAAAACATTCAGTACTTC
NA	many	TRBV18	TRBJ2-3	CASSRDSTDTQYF	TGTGCCAGCTCACGGGACTCCACAGATACGCAGTATTTT
TRBD1	many	TRBV5-1	TRBJ1-2	CASSPGTGDGYTF	TGCGCCAGCAGCCCAGGGACAGGGGATGGCTACACCTTC
NA	many	TRBV29-1	TRBJ1-1	CSVKDRTSGAFF	TGCAGCGTTAAGGACAGAACCTCTGGAGCTTTCTTT
NA	few	TRBV5-1	TRBJ2-2	CASSFSGSTGELFF	TGCGCCAGCAGCTTTTCAGGAAGCACCGGGGAGCTGTTTTTT
TRBD1	NA	TRBV5-6	TRBJ2-5	CASSLPGQGQETQYF	TGTGCCAGCAGCTTGCCCGGACAGGGACAAGAGACCCAGTACTTC
NA	many	TRBV7-2	TRBJ2-1	CASSLVSRSENEQFF	TGTGCCAGCAGCTTAGTGTCCCGCTCCGAGAATGAGCAGTTCTTC
NA	large	TRBV28	TRBJ1-1	CASAELRPGGTEAFF	TGTGCCAGCGCAGAGCTTCGTCCGGGAGGCACTGAAGCTTTCTTT
TRBD1	few	TRBV6-5	TRBJ2-2	CASTEGAANTGELFF	TGTGCCAGCACCGAGGGGGCAGCGAACACCGGGGAGCTGTTTTTT
NA	NA	TRBV7-8	TRBJ2-4	CASSSGGLAKNIQYF	TGTGCCAGCAGCTCCGGGGGGCTAGCCAAAAACATTCAGTACTTC
NA	NA	TRBV7-2	TRBJ1-1	CASSLGGGMNTEAFF	TGTGCCAGCAGCTTAGGGGGAGGAATGAACACTGAAGCTTTCTTT
TRBD1	many	TRBV6-5	TRBJ1-1	CATHRGGMNTEAFF	TGTGCCACCCACAGGGGTGGCATGAACACTGAAGCTTTCTTT
NA	many	TRBV19	TRBJ1-5	CASTPSQGGQPQHF	TGTGCCAGTACCCCTAGCCAGGGAGGTCAGCCCCAGCATTTT
NA	few	TRBV28	TRBJ1-2	CASTAGAGILYGYTF	TGTGCCAGCACCGCAGGGGCAGGTATTCTTTATGGCTACACCTTC
NA	many	TRBV3-1	TRBJ1-5	CASSQEGGNQPQHF	TGTGCCAGCAGCCAAGAAGGCGGGAATCAGCCCCAGCATTTT
TRBD2	NA	TRBV5-1	TRBJ2-7	CASSLVGLANTYEQYF	TGCGCCAGCAGCTTGGTTGGACTAGCGAACACCTACGAGCAGTACTTC
NA	many	TRBV4-3	TRBJ1-4	CASSQETAGLGLEKLFF	TGCGCCAGCAGCCAAGAAACAGCAGGCCTAGGTCTAGAAAAACTGTTTTTT
NA	NA	TRBV11-2	TRBJ2-5	CASSTGTQGTQYF	TGTGCCTCATCTACCGGGACGCAAGGAACCCAGTACTTC
NA	many	TRBV7-9	TRBJ1-5	CASTHGGRNQPQHF	TGTGCCAGCACCCACGGGGGTCGGAATCAGCCCCAGCATTTT